Listed below are T cell receptor beta chains from one sample, sequenced in a study of shared clonotypes between healthy human individuals. Measured with immunoSEQ multiplex PCR; TCRdb has only the in-frame clones, and not every one. The profile shows around 2.1 million clones, 90% to 96% of them singletons. The material sequenced was naive CD4+ T cells sorted from blood. The source of these receptors is a man aged 18-30 years in good health. Each CDR3 is given with its conserved first and last residue. A D gene is named only where the DNA matches it firmly. The size entry is marked missing in some rows and otherwise reads once, few, many or a size class.

d_call	v_call	j_call	clone_size	cdr3_nt	cdr3_aa
TRBD2	TRBV5-4	TRBJ2-7	.	TGTGCCAGCAGCTTGGGGGCGGGAGGGCCCTACGAGCAGTACTTC	CASSLGAGGPYEQYF
.	TRBV7-2	TRBJ2-3	.	TGTGCCAGCAGCTTAGTTCCCGCAGATACGCAGTATTTT	CASSLVPADTQYF
.	TRBV7-2	TRBJ1-1	once	TGTGCCAGCAGCTGGGTAGGGGTGAACACTGAAGCTTTCTTT	CASSWVGVNTEAFF
.	TRBV6-5	TRBJ2-7	.	TGTGCCAGCAGTCTTTATAAGGGATCCTACGAGCAGTACTTC	CASSLYKGSYEQYF
.	TRBV5-6	TRBJ2-7	.	TGTGCCAGCAGCTCGTACAAGTCCTACGAGCAGTACTTC	CASSSYKSYEQYF
.	TRBV11-2	TRBJ1-2	.	TGTGCCAGCAGCTTAGGGACACACTATGGCTACACCTTC	CASSLGTHYGYTF
.	TRBV25-1	TRBJ2-1	.	TGTGCCAGCAGTGACACCACTCGGGGTTGGCAGTTCTTC	CASSDTTRGWQFF
.	TRBV13	TRBJ2-4	.	TGTGCCAGCACCCATCGCGGGGTCGGGATTCAGTACTTC	CASTHRGVGIQYF
TRBD2	TRBV28	TRBJ2-7	.	TGTGCCAGCAGTGACTACACCACTAGCGGGGCCGAGTACTTC	CASSDYTTSGAEYF
.	TRBV7-2	TRBJ2-2	.	TGTGCCAGCAGCTCGTTGGGTCCGACCGGGGAGCTGTTTTTT	CASSSLGPTGELFF
TRBD1	TRBV5-1	TRBJ1-2	.	TGCGCCAGCAGCTTGGATCAGGGGGATGGCTACACCTTC	CASSLDQGDGYTF
.	TRBV4-1	TRBJ1-2	.	TGCGCCAGCAGCCATCCCAAGGGGGGGCGCAGTGTCGGGGAGGGCTACACCTTC	CASSHPKGGRSVGEGYTF
TRBD1	TRBV5-1	TRBJ2-7	.	TGCGCCAGCAGATTGGGTCCGGGTGGACAGGGGCCCGTCCCCGAGCAGTACTTC	CASRLGPGGQGPVPEQYF
TRBD1	TRBV11-3	TRBJ2-6	.	TGTGCCAGCAGCCCAGGACAGGGTCCCAGCTCTGGGGCCAACGTCCTGACTTTC	CASSPGQGPSSGANVLTF
.	TRBV7-2	TRBJ1-1	.	TGTGCCAGCAGCCTACAGGGCATGAACACTGAAGCTTTCTTT	CASSLQGMNTEAFF
.	TRBV4-1	TRBJ2-5	once	TGCGCCAGCACCCGTCTGCCGGGAGAAGAGACCCAGTACTTC	CASTRLPGEETQYF
.	TRBV6-6	TRBJ2-7	.	TGTGCCAGCAGCACCGTGGAGGCTCGGGGCTACGAGCAGTACTTC	CASSTVEARGYEQYF
.	TRBV5-1	TRBJ2-2	.	TGCGCCAGCAGCTTGTTAGGGAGTGGGACCGGGGAGCTGTTTTTT	CASSLLGSGTGELFF
TRBD1	TRBV11-2	TRBJ2-5	.	TGTGCCAGCAGCGCTGAGACAGGGTACCAAGAGACCCAGTACTTC	CASSAETGYQETQYF
.	TRBV5-4	TRBJ2-2	.	TGTGCCAGCGGCGGACAGCCTCCGAACACCGGGGAGCTGTTTTTT	CASGGQPPNTGELFF
.	TRBV11-2	TRBJ2-5	.	TGTGCCAGCAACTACAAAGGGGGGGGGACCCCTTTCAAAGAGACCCAGTACTTC	CASNYKGGGTPFKETQYF
.	TRBV21-1	TRBJ2-7	.	TGTGCCAGCAGCAGTCTATTTTGCTCCTACGAGCAGTACTTC	CASSSLFCSYEQYF